The 12 T cell receptor beta chains below all came from one sample that was sequenced in a study of cytomegalovirus exposure and HLA in healthy donors (dated 2017 in TCRdb). To prepare the library, the immunoSEQ multiplex PCR assay was applied. For the multiplex PCR, a mixture combining 60 forward primers for TCR Vbeta segments and 13 reverse primers for TCR Jbeta segments was used. In its TCRdb copy, this immuneACCESS table keeps in-frame sequences only and misses some clones. Where compared with another copy, unresolved V genes explain less than half of these, and the others have no known cause. The sample profile shows more than 95,000 clones; around four fifths of them were found once. The leading ten clones occupy 8.6% of the sample. Specimen: PBMCs. Receptor source: a woman aged 40 to 50 in good health and CMV-seropositive.

The chain is built from TRBV11-3 and TRBJ2-3, with D possibly being TRBD2 (5 bases). Germline V gene lookup returns CDR1 SGHNT and CDR2 YENEEA. V lost 8 bases to trimming and J lost 5 bases, with 11 bases between them. The CDR3 spans 12 residues. The CDR3 reads CASRTAGDTQYF. The CDR3 DNA sequence: TGTGCCAGCCGTACCGCGGGAGATACGCAGTATTTT.

This chain links TRBV28 with TRBJ2-7; 8 bases are a match to TRBD1. The CDR3 loop spans 13 amino acids. Trimming took 7 bases from V and 7 from J; bases not matched to a gene: 9. The germline gives CDR1 MDHEN, CDR2 SYDVKM. CDR3 loop: CASKRQGAREQYF. The CDR3 DNA is TGTGCCAGCAAACGGCAGGGGGCGCGAGAGCAGTACTTC.

This clone was detected ten times or more. The rearrangement uses TRBV27 and TRBJ2-7; D gene ambiguous. CDR3 length equals 12 residues. V dropped 4 bases and J dropped 3 bases, with 7 bases sitting between them. In germline, CDR1 is MNHEY, CDR2 SMNVEV (reference sequence). CDR3 sequence (DNA): TGTGCCAGCAGTTGTGCAGACTACGAGCAGTACTTC. Encoded protein: CASSCADYEQYF.

V and J are TRBV7-8 and TRBJ1-2, with a weak D call TRBD1 (5 bases). The germline gives CDR1 SGHVS, CDR2 FQNEAQ. V was shortened by 1 base and J by 3 bases, with 21 bases between the two germline ends. The CDR3 is 18 residues long. This CDR3 is CASSLVLRTTASDYGYTF. The CDR3 nucleotides are TGTGCCAGCAGCTTAGTTCTCCGGACAACTGCCTCCGACTATGGCTACACCTTC. Full variable domain (outside the CDR3, taken from reference TRBV7-8 and TRBJ1-2): GAGVSQSPRYKVAKRGQDVALRCDPISGHVSLFWYQQALGQGPEFLTYFQNEAQLDKSGLPSDRFFAERPEGSVSTLKIQRTQQEDSAVYLCASSLVLRTTASDYGYTFGSGTRLTVV.

V usage is TRBV28 and J usage is TRBJ2-2; TRBD2 matches 10 bases. CDR3 size: 15 residues. Losses at the gene ends were 5 bases for V and 6 bases for J; bases not matched to a gene: 6. The germline V gene has CDR1 MDHEN and CDR2 SYDVKM. As DNA, the CDR3 is TGTGCCAGCAGTCGAGCGGGAGGGGGCTCCGGGGAGCTGTTTTTT. This gives the protein CASSRAGGGSGELFF.

The rearrangement links TRBV7-8 to TRBJ2-7; 13 bases line up with TRBD2. This CDR3 is 16 amino acids long. The V and J ends lost 5 bases and 2 bases, in that order; junction bases with no gene match: 6. Germline V lookup: CDR1 SGHVS, CDR2 FQNEAQ. The CDR3 reads CASSLGGLAGAYEQYF. CDR3 coding DNA: TGTGCCAGCAGCCTAGGAGGACTAGCGGGGGCCTACGAGCAGTACTTC.

Only one count was recorded for this clone. The chain links TRBV27 to TRBJ1-6; 9 bases are shared with TRBD1. The germline V gene encodes CDR1 MNHEY and CDR2 SMNVEV (reference sequence). The CDR3 contains 15 residues. V shed 4 bases and J 6 bases; nucleotides not matched to a gene: 4. CDR3 sequence reads: CASSSGTGTNSPLHF. The CDR3 nucleotides read TGTGCCAGCAGTTCCGGGACAGGGACTAATTCACCCCTCCACTTT.

The J gene is TRBJ2-7, the V gene TRBV11-2, with 8 bases identical to TRBD2. CDR3 length: 15 residues. The trim removed 6 bases at V and 3 bases at J, leaving 10 bases unmatched. Per the germline V gene, CDR1 is SGHAT and CDR2 is FQNNGV. The CDR3, as DNA: TGTGCCAGCAGTCTAGGGGCGGGGGGACACTACGAGCAGTACTTC. Translation: CASSLGAGGHYEQYF.

The genes are TRBV19 and TRBJ2-2; 8 bases match TRBD2. V gave up 3 bases and J gave up 6 bases; unmatched junction bases: 6. Germline CDR1 LNHDA, CDR2 SQIVND (reference sequence). The CDR3 runs 15 residues. The CDR3 loop is CASSIGGGRAGELFF. In nucleotides, the CDR3 is TGTGCCAGTAGTATCGGGGGGGGTAGGGCCGGGGAGCTGTTTTTT.

J is TRBJ1-2 and V is TRBV5-6; D remains unclear. V was cut by 2 bases and J by 2 bases, with 7 bases left in between. The CDR3 contains 13 residues. The germline V gene has CDR1 SGHDT and CDR2 YYEEEE. The CDR3: CASSFSPNYGYTF. For the CDR3, the DNA is TGTGCCAGCAGCTTTTCCCCGAACTATGGCTACACCTTC.

The V call is TRBV11-2, the J call TRBJ1-4, with TRBD1 as a possible D gene (5 bases). Between the trimmed V and J ends, which lost 4 bases and 7 bases, there was a span of 16 bases. Germline V gene lookup returns CDR1 SGHAT and CDR2 FQNNGV. CDR3 length: 15 residues. The CDR3 here is CASSWGGKGLEKLFF. CDR3 bases: TGTGCCAGCAGCTGGGGGGGTAAGGGGCTTGAAAAACTGTTTTTT.

CDR3 residues: CASSTNIGGDQPQHF. The CDR3 DNA follows: TGTGCCAGTAGCACCAATATCGGGGGGGATCAGCCCCAGCATTTT. V and J are TRBV19 and TRBJ1-5, with D possibly being TRBD1 (5 bases). Germline CDR1 reads LNHDA; CDR2 reads SQIVND (reference sequence). Trimming cost V 6 bases and J 5 bases, with 17 bases left between them. CDR3 size: 15 residues.